One sample yielded the 27 T cell receptor beta chains listed below, sequenced in a study of T-cell reconstitution after alpha-beta-depleted transplantation in children. Researchers prepared the TCRbeta library using unique molecular identifiers, the study reports. TCRdb ran MiXCR on the PCR reads and lists one entry per CDR3 protein. The sample shows around 270,000 distinct CDR3 sequences, around 10% of them seen only once. The sample in question was PBMCs, obtained before TCRalphabeta/CD19-depleted stem cell transplant. Receptors were obtained from a boy under three years old with acute myeloid leukemia, due to receive a stem cell transplant.

This clonotype was counted many times. The chain uses TRBV6-5 and TRBJ1-6; 9 nucleotides match TRBD1. The germline gives CDR1 MNHEY, CDR2 SVGAGI. The CDR3 covers 18 residues. The V segment lost 4 bases and the J segment 0 bases; nucleotides outside the gene matches: 7. The DNA of the CDR3 is TGTGCCAGCAGTTCCGCCGGGACAGGGAGCTCCTATAATTCACCCCTCCACTTT. Translation gives CASSSAGTGSSYNSPLHF.

This clonotype was seen at least ten times. The V gene is TRBV14, the J gene TRBJ2-1; D remains ambiguous. CDR1 and CDR2 (germline): SGHDN, FVKESK. The CDR3 extends over 13 amino acids. Between the trimmed V and J ends, which lost 0 bases and 2 bases, there was a span of 2 bases. The CDR3: CASSQDTYNEQFF. Here the CDR3 DNA reads TGTGCCAGCAGCCAAGACACCTACAATGAGCAGTTCTTC.

Regarding this clonotype: Just one base apart from a much larger clone, this may be a read error. This rearrangement joins TRBV3-1 to TRBJ1-5; maybe TRBD1 (6 bases). Germline V CDR1 and CDR2: LGHDT, YNNKEL (reference sequence). V shed 1 base and J shed 5 bases, with 9 bases lying between them. This CDR3 has 14 amino acids. The CDR3: CASSQGQVHQPQHF. DNA of the CDR3: TGTGCCAGCAGCCAAGGACAGGTGCATCAGCCCCAGCATTTT.

Ten or more counts support this clonotype. The chain joins TRBV12-3 or TRBV12-4 to TRBJ2-4, with 7 bases fitting TRBD2. V shed 8 bases, J shed 6 bases, and the junction held 10 bases outside the gene matches. This CDR3 spans 14 amino acids. DNA of the CDR3: TGTGCCAGCCAGGCCCTAGGGAGGGGAAACATTCAGTACTTC. It encodes CASQALGRGNIQYF.

This clonotype showed up just a few times. CDR3 protein: CASSSSDQPQHF. CDR3 coding DNA: TGTGCCAGCAGTTCATCCGATCAGCCCCAGCATTTT. The rearrangement uses TRBV6-6 and TRBJ1-5; D is undetermined. Germline loops: CDR1 MNHNY, CDR2 SVGAGI (reference sequence). V lost 4 bases and J 5 bases, leaving 6 bases between the germline ends. The CDR3 contains 12 residues.

With regard to this clonotype: This may stem from a read error, because a much larger clone lies one nucleotide away. The V call is TRBV29-1, the J call TRBJ2-7; a possible D gene is TRBD2 (5 bases). The CDR3 runs 15 residues. CDR1 is SQVTM, CDR2 ANQGSEA, per germline. The chain's CDR3 is CSVEDERDSHYEQNF. The CDR3 DNA sequence: TGCAGCGTTGAAGATGAGAGGGATTCACACTACGAGCAGAACTTC.

This clonotype has ten or more counts. The genes are TRBV6-5 and TRBJ2-2; TRBD1 is a possible D gene (5 bases). The CDR3 contains 15 residues. V dropped 4 bases and J dropped 0 bases, with 9 bases sitting between them. Germline loops: CDR1 MNHEY, CDR2 SVGAGI. CDR3: CASSFRASNTGELFF. The DNA of the CDR3 is TGTGCCAGCAGTTTCAGGGCCTCGAACACCGGGGAGCTGTTTTTT.

In this sample, this clonotype turned up many times. The genes are TRBV5-1 and TRBJ1-4; TRBD1 is a possible D gene (6 bases). Between the trimmed V and J ends, which lost 3 bases and 3 bases, there was a span of 9 bases. Germline V gene sequence: CDR1 SGHRS, CDR2 YFSETQ. The CDR3 consists of 14 residues. The CDR3 loop is CASSSGAPNEKLFF. CDR3 DNA: TGCGCCAGCAGCTCGGGGGCGCCTAATGAAAAACTGTTTTTT.

The CDR3 sequence is CSVSGTGSYEQYF. CDR3 DNA: TGCAGCGTTTCGGGGACAGGTAGCTACGAGCAGTACTTC. The chain joins TRBV29-1 to TRBJ2-7; TRBD1 agrees at 8 bases. The CDR3 sequence is 13 residues long. Germline CDR1 is SQVTM and CDR2 is ANQGSEA. The junction had 6 bases not matched to a gene; V was cut back by 5 bases and J by 3 bases.

With respect to this clonotype: A read error may produce the germline difference seen at one junction end. The chain is built from TRBV29-1 and TRBJ1-4; 8 nucleotides line up with TRBD1. CDR3 length: 12 residues. Germline V gene data show CDR1 as SQVTM and CDR2 as ANQGSEA. The CDR3 loop is CSVEVLAGGCVF. The CDR3 coding sequence is TGCAGCGTTGAAGTATTGGCAGGGGGCTGCGTTTTT.

This clonotype was observed at least ten times. The J gene is TRBJ1-1, the V gene TRBV5-1; D might be TRBD1 (6 bases). The CDR3 length is 13 residues. The germline gives CDR1 SGHRS, CDR2 YFSETQ. Deletions cut 4 bases from V and 1 base from J, with 8 bases between. This CDR3 is CASSTRGNTEAFF. For the CDR3, the DNA is TGCGCCAGCAGCACCAGGGGGAACACTGAAGCTTTCTTT.

A single count supports this clonotype. The rearrangement uses TRBV7-2 and TRBJ2-7; 11 bases fit TRBD2. The V segment lost 7 bases and the J segment 6 bases; nucleotides outside the gene matches: 11. CDR3 length: 15 amino acids. In germline, CDR1 is SGHTA, CDR2 FQGNSA. The chain's CDR3 is CASIVAGGELSEQYF. In DNA form, the CDR3 reads TGTGCCAGCATCGTAGCGGGGGGGGAACTGAGCGAGCAGTACTTC.

This clonotype has at least ten counts. The chain carries TRBV12-3 or TRBV12-4 and TRBJ2-3; D perhaps matches TRBD2 (6 bases). The CDR3 is 19 residues long. Trimming took off 6 bases at V and 4 bases at J, with 29 bases between the two ends. CDR3: CASSLTRKARRLHADTQYF. DNA of the CDR3: TGTGCCAGCAGCCTGACTAGGAAGGCTAGGAGGTTACATGCAGATACGCAGTATTTT.

This clonotype was observed many times. CDR3 DNA: TGTGCCAGCAGCTTAGGCCTAAGGGCCGCCACCGGGGAGCTGTTTTTT. Translating gives CASSLGLRAATGELFF. This chain links TRBV13 with TRBJ2-2; D is undetermined. This CDR3 has 16 residues. Trimming pared 0 bases from V and 4 bases from J, leaving 12 bases between. Germline V lookup: CDR1 PRHDT, CDR2 FYEKMQ (reference sequence).

This chain uses TRBV29-1 with TRBJ2-6; unclear D gene. The CDR3 extends over 12 amino acids. V was trimmed by 3 bases and J by 4 bases, leaving 4 bases between them. Germline assignment: CDR1 SQVTM and CDR2 ANQGSEA. This chain's CDR3 is CSVDGGANVLTF. The CDR3 nucleotides are TGCAGCGTTGACGGGGGGGCCAACGTCCTGACTTTC.

There are many counts of this clonotype. The rearrangement uses TRBV6-5 and TRBJ1-2; D gene uncertain. Trimming pared 3 bases from V and 3 bases from J, leaving 14 bases between. CDR3 length: 15 residues. Germline CDR1 is MNHEY and CDR2 is SVGAGI. The CDR3 coding sequence is TGTGCCAGCAGTTATGGGCCTCCGAAGGACTATGGCTACACCTTC. It translates to CASSYGPPKDYGYTF.

This clonotype was seen many times. The chain combines TRBV7-2 with TRBJ2-7, with 8 bases identical to TRBD1. CDR1 and CDR2 (germline): SGHTA, FQGNSA. The junction had 8 bases not matched to a gene; V was cut back by 5 bases and J by 5 bases. This CDR3 has 14 amino acids. CDR3 in amino acids: CASSRSTGENEQYF. CDR3 nucleotide sequence: TGTGCCAGCAGCCGCTCGACAGGGGAAAACGAGCAGTACTTC.

In this sample, this clonotype turned up many times. The chain has TRBV20-1 and TRBJ2-1; TRBD1 is a possible D gene (6 bases). This CDR3 comprises 17 residues. Looked up from germline, CDR1 is DFQATT and CDR2 is SNEGSKA (reference sequence). The V end was cut by 3 bases, the J end by 2 bases, with 20 bases between. The CDR3 sequence is CSARGFDRLVPYNEQFF. Here the CDR3 DNA reads TGCAGTGCTAGGGGGTTCGACAGGCTAGTTCCCTACAATGAGCAGTTCTTC.

There are many counts of this clonotype. The CDR3 DNA sequence: TGTGCCAGCAGCCTTCGCAGGGGCAACTATGAGCAGTTCTTC. It yields the protein CASSLRRGNYEQFF. This chain uses TRBV3-1 with TRBJ2-1; D may be TRBD1 (6 bases). This CDR3 contains 14 residues. Trimming cost V 4 bases and J 8 bases, with 15 bases left between them. CDR1 and CDR2 (germline): LGHDT, YNNKEL (reference sequence).

In its sample, this clonotype was seen many times. V gene TRBV20-1 combines with J gene TRBJ2-5, with D perhaps TRBD2 (6 bases). Trimming shortened V by 3 bases and J by 2 bases, and 13 bases separated the two germline ends. Germline V gene lookup returns CDR1 DFQATT and CDR2 SNEGSKA (reference sequence). The CDR3 runs to 14 residues. The CDR3 nucleotides are TGCAGTGCTAGTACTAGCCCCTCTCAAGAGACCCAGTACTTC. This gives the protein CSASTSPSQETQYF.

This clonotype appeared many times. The J gene is TRBJ1-4, the V gene TRBV4-1; 7 bases match TRBD1. The CDR3 contains 14 residues. The junction had 2 bases not matched to a gene; V was cut back by 1 base and J by 6 bases. Germline assignment: CDR1 MGHRA and CDR2 YSYEKL. The CDR3 is CASSQGRGDEKLFF. The CDR3 coding sequence is TGCGCCAGCAGCCAAGGCAGGGGGGATGAAAAACTGTTTTTT.

With regard to this clonotype: This may arise from a read error, as a much more abundant clone is one base away. This rearrangement joins TRBV12-3 or TRBV12-4 to TRBJ2-4, with TRBD1 identical over 10 bases. The CDR3 totals 14 residues. Trimming took 5 bases from V and 7 from J; bases not matched to a gene: 5. The CDR3 here is CASSHGTGANIQYF. The CDR3 coding sequence is TGTGCCAGCAGTCACGGGACAGGGGCCAACATTCAGTACTTC.

V usage is TRBV12-3 or TRBV12-4 and J usage is TRBJ2-7; TRBD2 is a possible D gene (6 bases). Trimming removed 1 base at V and 0 bases at J, with 10 bases between. The CDR3 totals 15 residues. CDR3 bases: TGTGCCAGCAGTTTAGGACTAGTGGGCTCCTACGAGCAGTACTTC. It yields the protein CASSLGLVGSYEQYF.

Ten or more counts support this clonotype. The chain employs TRBV4-2 and TRBJ2-3; D gene unclear. V shed 0 bases and J shed 0 bases, with 13 bases lying between them. CDR1 LGHNA and CDR2 YNFKEQ come from the germline V gene. CDR3 size: 17 residues. The CDR3 sequence is CASSQEFQHGSTDTQYF. The CDR3 nucleotides read TGTGCCAGCAGCCAAGAATTTCAGCATGGGAGCACAGATACGCAGTATTTT.

This clonotype was seen repeatedly, ten times or more. This chain joins TRBV24-1 and TRBJ2-1; 8 nucleotides match TRBD1. Germline V gene data show CDR1 as KGHDR and CDR2 as SFDVKD. This CDR3 has 16 amino acids. Trimming took 4 bases from V and 5 from J; bases not matched to a gene: 9. CDR3 bases: TGTGCCACCAGTGACCCAGGGGGCAAGGGAAACAATGAGCAGTTCTTC. Encoded protein: CATSDPGGKGNNEQFF.

The sample holds many counts of this clonotype. The chain links TRBV6-2 or TRBV6-3 to TRBJ2-7; TRBD2 is a possible D gene (6 bases). The CDR3 is 14 amino acids. The V gene's germline CDR1 is MNHEY and CDR2 SVGEGT. The germline V and J ends were trimmed by 6 bases and 0 bases, with 12 bases remaining between them. CDR3 sequence reads: CASSPASVSYEQYF. DNA of the CDR3: TGTGCCAGCAGCCCTGCTAGCGTCTCCTACGAGCAGTACTTC.

This clonotype has a handful of counts. The chain joins TRBV7-8 to TRBJ2-5; 9 bases are a match to TRBD2. The trim removed 1 base at V and 5 bases at J, leaving 14 bases unmatched. This CDR3 has 18 residues. Germline V gene sequence: CDR1 SGHVS, CDR2 FQNEAQ. CDR3 loop: CASSLGRMAGGPGETQYF. In nucleotides, the CDR3 is TGTGCCAGCAGCTTAGGGAGGATGGCGGGAGGGCCGGGGGAGACCCAGTACTTC.